These 27 T cell receptor beta chains share one sample of origin, sequenced in a study of blood T cell repertoires in COVID-19. Clones were sequenced by immunoSEQ multiplex PCR, and TCRdb holds only the in-frame ones, with some missing. The profile shows 150,000 or so clones, about 89% of them singletons. Sequenced: peripheral blood. Receptor source: a man older than 75 with acute or convalescent COVID-19.

The rearrangement uses TRBV5-8 and TRBJ1-1; D gene uncertain. CDR3 length: 14 amino acids. The germline V gene has CDR1 SGHTS and CDR2 YDEGEE. Trimming cost V 0 bases and J 1 base, with 7 bases left between them. The CDR3 here is CASSLEFRNTEAFF. CDR3 coding DNA: TGTGCCAGCAGCTTGGAGTTCAGGAACACTGAAGCTTTCTTT.

This clone appeared a few times. The chain combines TRBV5-1 with TRBJ2-4; weak D call: TRBD1 (6 bases). CDR1 and CDR2 from the germline V gene are SGHRS and YFSETQ. V dropped 7 bases and J dropped 5 bases, with 16 bases sitting between them. The CDR3 runs 14 residues. This CDR3 reads CASAAARGENIQYF. As DNA, the CDR3 is TGCGCCAGCGCGGCCGCCAGGGGAGAAAACATTCAGTACTTC. Variable domain in full (rest from reference TRBV5-1 and TRBJ2-4): KAGVTQTPRYLIKTRGQQVTLSCSPISGHRSVSWYQQTPGQGLQFLFEYFSETQRNKGNFPGRFSGRQFSNSRSEMNVSTLELGDSALYLCASAAARGENIQYFGAGTRLSVL.

The rearrangement joins TRBV7-6 to TRBJ2-1; 10 bases are a match to TRBD2. This CDR3 is built from 15 residues. From germline, CDR1 is SGHVS and CDR2 FNYEAQ. The V gene end was trimmed by 3 bases and the J gene end by 4 bases; junction bases not matched to a gene: 3. This CDR3 reads CASSFQAGGYNEQFF. CDR3 sequence (DNA): TGTGCCAGCAGCTTCCAAGCGGGAGGGTACAATGAGCAGTTCTTC.

This chain connects TRBV15 to TRBJ1-3; 12 bases line up with TRBD1. The CDR3 length is 16 residues. Germline CDR1 LNHNV, CDR2 YYDKDF (reference sequence). J was trimmed by 3 bases and V by 3 bases; bases with no gene match: 3. CDR3 amino acids: CATSRGTGGFGNTIYF. Written as DNA, the CDR3 is TGTGCCACCAGCAGGGGGACAGGGGGCTTTGGAAACACCATATATTTT.

In its sample, this clone was seen once. The chain combines TRBV27 with TRBJ2-7; possibly TRBD1 for D (6 bases). V lost 7 bases to trimming and J lost 3 bases, with 22 bases between them. Per germline, CDR1 MNHEY and CDR2 SMNVEV (reference sequence). The CDR3 covers 16 residues. CDR3 in DNA: TGTGCCAGCAACAGGGAGTTCACCGGCGCTCACTACGAGCAGTACTTC. This encodes CASNREFTGAHYEQYF.

This chain uses TRBV2 with TRBJ1-2; tentatively, D is TRBD1 (5 bases). Trimming pared 5 bases from V and 8 bases from J, leaving 15 bases between. Germline CDR1 is SNHLY and CDR2 is FYNNEI. This CDR3 is built from 13 residues. DNA of the CDR3: TGTGCCAGCAGTTCCTCCAGGGCGGAGGGCTACACCTTC. Its protein product is CASSSSRAEGYTF.

In this sample, this clone turned up once. The chain carries TRBV7-8 and TRBJ1-5; 10 bases line up with TRBD1. Germline V gene data show CDR1 as SGHVS and CDR2 as FQNEAQ. The J segment lost 6 bases and the V segment lost 1 base, leaving 6 bases of the junction unmatched. The CDR3 length is 16 residues. The CDR3 DNA reads TGTGCCAGCAGCTTAGGGGACAGGGGAATTGGTCAGCCCCAGCATTTT. It translates to CASSLGDRGIGQPQHF.

This chain links TRBV24-1 with TRBJ2-5; 8 nucleotides align to TRBD2. J was trimmed by 5 bases and V by 3 bases; bases with no gene match: 7. The CDR3 spans 15 residues. In germline, CDR1 is KGHDR, CDR2 SFDVKD. CDR3 sequence: CATSDTSGRGETQYF. The CDR3 DNA sequence: TGTGCCACCAGTGATACCAGCGGGAGAGGCGAGACCCAGTACTTC.

This rearrangement joins TRBV15 to TRBJ2-5, with TRBD2 as a possible D gene (6 bases). Trimming took 3 bases from V and 3 from J, leaving 14 bases between them. CDR3 length: 15 amino acids. In germline, CDR1 is LNHNV, CDR2 YYDKDF (reference sequence). This CDR3 reads CATSSGSLVKETQYF. The CDR3 DNA reads as TGTGCCACCAGCAGCGGGAGCCTAGTGAAAGAGACCCAGTACTTC.

This chain links TRBV2 with TRBJ2-7; D perhaps matches TRBD2 (6 bases). V was clipped by 5 bases and J by 4 bases, with 12 bases between them. CDR1 is SNHLY and CDR2 is FYNNEI in the germline V gene. The CDR3 is made up of 13 amino acids. The CDR3 is CASSNGREYEQYF. The CDR3 coding sequence is TGTGCCAGCAGTAACGGACGGGAGTACGAGCAGTACTTC.

DNA of the CDR3: TGTGCCAGCAGCAAAGCTGTAGGACTAGCCAACTACAATGAGCAGTTCTTC. This translates into CASSKAVGLANYNEQFF. The V gene is TRBV21-1, the J gene TRBJ2-1; the table's D call of TRBD2 was not tested on the DNA. TRBV21-1 is recorded as a pseudogene. The CDR3 consists of 17 residues.

V gene TRBV3-1 (or the pseudogene TRBV3-2) combines with J gene TRBJ2-7; D uncertain. The V end was cut by 1 base, the J end by 4 bases, with 8 bases between. The CDR3 length is 13 residues. CDR1 is LGHDT, CDR2 YNNKEL, per germline (reference sequence). CDR3 bases: TGTGCCAGCAGCCAAGGCCCCAGGTACGAGCAGTACTTC. This gives the protein CASSQGPRYEQYF.

This sequence joins TRBV20-1 and TRBJ1-1; TRBD1 might be the D (6 bases). This CDR3 spans 14 amino acids. CDR1 DFQATT and CDR2 SNEGSKA come from the germline V gene (reference sequence). V was cut by 3 bases and J by 2 bases, with 13 bases left in between. This CDR3 is CSASGGLANTEAFF. The CDR3 nucleotides are TGCAGTGCTAGTGGGGGCCTGGCCAACACTGAAGCTTTCTTT.

The chain employs TRBV6-5 and TRBJ1-5, with 8 bases aligning to TRBD1. The CDR3 spans 15 residues. V lost 6 bases to trimming and J lost 3 bases; unmatched junction nucleotides: 7. The V gene's germline CDR1 is MNHEY and CDR2 SVGAGI. The CDR3 here is CASSWTGSPNQPQHF. The DNA for the CDR3 is TGTGCCAGCAGCTGGACAGGGTCCCCCAATCAGCCCCAGCATTTT.

The rearrangement links TRBV7-2 to TRBJ1-3; a weak D match, TRBD1 (5 bases). Trimming took 5 bases from V and 0 from J, leaving 14 bases between them. Germline lookup yields CDR1 SGHTA and CDR2 FQGNSA. CDR3 length: 16 residues. CDR3 loop: CASSPRQIVSGNTIYF. Written as DNA, the CDR3 is TGTGCCAGCAGCCCTCGACAGATCGTCTCTGGAAACACCATATATTTT.

This chain connects TRBV6-1 to TRBJ1-3; D not certain. The V end was cut by 1 base, the J end by 0 bases, with 10 bases between. Germline CDR1 MNHNS, CDR2 SASEGT. The CDR3 spans 16 residues. CDR3 sequence: CASSEGTGGSGNTIYF. The CDR3 region has the DNA TGTGCCAGCAGTGAAGGGACGGGAGGCTCTGGAAACACCATATATTTT.

The chain carries TRBV24-1 and TRBJ2-7; D not resolved. V was clipped by 5 bases and J by 0 bases, with 7 bases between them. CDR1 and CDR2 (germline): KGHDR, SFDVKD. This CDR3 is built from 13 residues. This CDR3 reads CATSATSSYEQYF. The CDR3, as DNA: TGTGCCACCAGTGCTACGAGCTCCTACGAGCAGTACTTC.

The V gene is TRBV10-2, the J gene TRBJ2-7; no firm D call. This CDR3 spans 12 amino acids. Between the trimmed V and J ends, which lost 3 bases and 1 base, there was a span of 4 bases. Germline CDR1 and CDR2: WSHSY and SAAADI. CDR3 amino acids: CASSDRSYEQYF. The CDR3 DNA reads as TGCGCCAGCAGTGACAGATCCTACGAGCAGTACTTC.

J is TRBJ1-1 and V is TRBV4-1; D is unclear. Trimming shortened V by 4 bases and J by 2 bases, and 11 bases separated the two germline ends. The CDR3 sequence is 14 residues long. Germline lookup yields CDR1 MGHRA and CDR2 YSYEKL. CDR3 region: CASSLGLENTEAFF. DNA for the CDR3: TGCGCCAGCAGCCTTGGACTGGAAAACACTGAAGCTTTCTTT.

This clone appeared a few times. The rearrangement joins TRBV15 to TRBJ1-5; TRBD1 might be the D (5 bases). The germline V gene encodes CDR1 LNHNV and CDR2 YYDKDF (reference sequence). Trimming took 1 base from V and 6 from J, leaving 13 bases between them. This CDR3 is 15 amino acids long. This chain's CDR3 is CATSRVGAQFQPQHF. DNA for the CDR3: TGTGCCACCAGCAGAGTTGGGGCGCAGTTTCAGCCCCAGCATTTT.

The V gene is TRBV19, the J gene TRBJ1-5, with a possible D match to TRBD1 (6 bases). CDR3 size: 15 residues. Deletions cut 3 bases from V and 3 bases from J, with 12 bases between. CDR1 is LNHDA and CDR2 is SQIVND in the germline V gene (reference sequence). CDR3 in amino acids: CASSITGRFNQPQHF. DNA for the CDR3: TGTGCCAGTAGTATTACAGGGCGCTTCAATCAGCCCCAGCATTTT.

The chain has TRBV3-1 (or the pseudogene TRBV3-2) and TRBJ2-1; D not certain. V was cut by 0 bases and J by 9 bases, with 9 bases left in between. CDR3 size: 13 residues. Germline V gene lookup returns CDR1 LGHDT and CDR2 YNNKEL (reference sequence). The CDR3 is CASSQDLVSEQFF. CDR3 DNA: TGTGCCAGCAGCCAAGATCTAGTTAGTGAGCAGTTCTTC.

The gene calls are TRBV2 and TRBJ1-6; D is ambiguous. Germline-derived CDR1 and CDR2 are SNHLY and FYNNEI. Deletions cut 6 bases from V and 0 bases from J, with 9 bases between. The CDR3 totals 15 residues. CDR3 coding DNA: TGTGCCAGCAGGCGCACGGGCTCCTATAATTCACCCCTCCACTTT. It codes for CASRRTGSYNSPLHF.

This chain uses TRBV4-2 with TRBJ2-5, with TRBD2 identical over 14 bases. Germline V gene data show CDR1 as LGHNA and CDR2 as YNFKEQ. J lost 2 bases, V lost 3 bases, and 2 bases had no gene match. The CDR3 covers 16 residues. CDR3 protein: CASSQGLAGAQETQYF. The CDR3, as DNA: TGTGCCAGCAGCCAGGGACTAGCGGGGGCACAAGAGACCCAGTACTTC.

V and J are TRBV7-3 and TRBJ2-1; D might be TRBD1 (5 bases). The V end lost 1 base, the J end lost 10 bases, and 8 bases lay between the germline ends. Germline loops: CDR1 SGHTA, CDR2 FQGTGA. The CDR3 has 12 amino acids. The CDR3 DNA is TGTGCCAGCAGCTTAAGGGGCAGGGAGCAGTTCTTC. Protein product: CASSLRGREQFF.

This clone was recorded a few times. The J gene is TRBJ2-1, the V gene TRBV11-3, with D possibly being TRBD2 (7 bases). Trimming removed 5 bases from V and 7 bases from J, with 18 bases in between. This CDR3 contains 15 residues. Germline V gene lookup returns CDR1 SGHNT and CDR2 YENEEA. The CDR3 sequence is CASSLVAGEGNEQFF. The CDR3 region has the DNA TGTGCCAGCAGCCTCGTTGCAGGGGAGGGTAATGAGCAGTTCTTC.

This clone was seen only a few times. This chain connects TRBV18 to TRBJ2-4, with 11 bases aligning to TRBD2. The CDR3 length is 20 residues. V trimming: 9 bases; J trimming: 1 base; junction bases outside the gene matches: 20. Looked up from germline, CDR1 is KGHSH and CDR2 is LQKENI. The CDR3 region has the DNA TGTGCCAGTGTCCCGAGCCGGGACAGTACTAGCGGGAGTGCCAAAAACATTCAGTACTTC. Its protein product is CASVPSRDSTSGSAKNIQYF. The full variable domain, completed using reference TRBV18 and TRBJ2-4, is NAGVMQNPRHLVRRRGQEARLRCSPMKGHSHVYWYRQLPEEGLKFMVYLQKENIIDESGMPKERFSAEFPKEGPSILRIQQVVRGDSAAYFCASVPSRDSTSGSAKNIQYFGAGTRLSVL.